This TCR beta chain was retrieved from a study of technical replicates of blood from a handful of donors (dated by TCRdb to 2016 to 2017). Regarding this clone: The antigen it binds to is not known. Per-nucleotide qualities are absent, and no much larger clonotype sits a single base away.

The CDR3 sequence holds 16 residues, the cysteine and phenylalanine included. Of the read, only the CDR3 DNA is kept; its 48 bases are in frame from base 1. The germline V gene supplies CDR1 SGHVS and CDR2 FQNEAQ. V and J lose 5 bases and 8 bases, and a span of 24 bases separates them. Libraries were built with the immunoSEQ multiplex PCR assay. TCRdb re-hosts the immuneACCESS table, in-frame sequences only. Its copies lack some clones; in the studies checked, an unresolved V gene accounts for under half of them, and the cause for the rest is not known. Here the sample has over 70,000 clones; roughly 94% occur a single time. The leading ten clones occupy 0.3% to 0.35% of the sample.

The V and J genes are TRBV7-8 and TRBJ1-2, with no confident D gene call. The sequence was obtained from a human donor in good health. The material sequenced was T cells isolated from PBMCs. This receptor has the CDR3 CASSRRGSESVMGYTF. Here is the DNA: TGTGCCAGCAGCCGCCGGGGATCGGAAAGTGTTATGGGCTACACCTTC.